This TCR beta chain is drawn from a study of blood T cell repertoires in COVID-19. Study in general: COVID-19 samples from acute and convalescent phases originated in the United States, Italy and Spain. PBMCs, B-cell-depleted T cells, or T cells were the source of the cDNA or gDNA that made up the material.

The CDR3 contains 14 residues. Unmatched junction bases numbered 3, after V lost 2 bases and J lost 6 bases. Per germline, CDR1 SGDLS and CDR2 YYNGEE. Original analysis: Estimated nucleated cell counts came from reference gene primer amplification. The repertoire was sequenced with immunoSEQ multiplex PCR; TCRdb's copy has only in-frame clones and lacks some. From that table come the V and J calls and clone size; the DNA was used to work out D and trimming. The sample consists of 120,000 or so clones, around four fifths of them appearing once. The chain employs TRBV9 and TRBJ2-2; 8 bases are shared with TRBD2. The TCR originated in a human donor in a cohort sampled during active COVID-19. The source material was peripheral blood. The CDR3 DNA sequence: TGTGCCAGCAGCGTGACTAGCGCAGCCGGGGAGCTGTTTTTT. Its translation is CASSVTSAAGELFF.